This T cell receptor beta chain was found in a study of vaccination effects on CD4 cells after COVID-19. Study conclusions and caveats: Marked clonal contraction was seen late after vaccination (in both infection- and vaccine-induced clones). Relatively few convalescent patients took part in the study, which had no early post-infection timepoints.

TCRdb's table, derived via immunoSEQ multiplex PCR, lists solely in-frame clones and lacks some. The sample has about 23,000 clones, roughly two thirds seen once. Before sequencing took place, the ViraFEST assay used viral peptide pools to expand antigen-specific CD4+ T cells. With more than 9 days of culture completed, CD4+ T cells were isolated. The healthy vaccine recipients, who had no prior SARS-CoV-2 infection, showed negative nucleocapsid antibodies. Half-medium replacement with IL-2 medium occurred on days 3 and 7. The CDR3 totals 16 residues. V trimming: 5 bases; J trimming: 6 bases; junction bases outside the gene matches: 8. Germline-derived CDR1 and CDR2 are SGHDT and YYEEEE. Only a few counts were recorded for this clone. Its antigen remains unidentified.

This receptor was identified in a human donor who received a COVID-19 vaccine. The starting material was CD4+ T cells from PBMCs cultured with SARS-CoV-2 spike peptides, obtained before COVID-19 vaccination. This chain connects TRBV5-6 to TRBJ2-2; 12 nucleotides agree with TRBD1. In DNA form, the CDR3 reads TGTGCCAGCAGGCTTACGGGACAGGGGGCATCCGGGGAGCTGTTTTTT. As protein: CASRLTGQGASGELFF.